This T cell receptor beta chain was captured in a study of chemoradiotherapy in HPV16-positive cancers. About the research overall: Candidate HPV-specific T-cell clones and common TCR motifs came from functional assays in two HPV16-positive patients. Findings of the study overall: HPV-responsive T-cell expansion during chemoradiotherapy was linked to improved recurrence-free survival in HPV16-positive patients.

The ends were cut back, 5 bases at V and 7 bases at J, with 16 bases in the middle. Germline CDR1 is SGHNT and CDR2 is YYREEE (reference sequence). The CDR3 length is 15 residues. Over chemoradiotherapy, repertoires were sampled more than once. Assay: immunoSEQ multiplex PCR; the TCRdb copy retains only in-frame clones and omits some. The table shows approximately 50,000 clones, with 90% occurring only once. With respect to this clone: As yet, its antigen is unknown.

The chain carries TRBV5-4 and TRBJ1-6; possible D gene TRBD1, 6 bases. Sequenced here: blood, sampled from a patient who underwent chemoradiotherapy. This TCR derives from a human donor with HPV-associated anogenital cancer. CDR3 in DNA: TGTGCCAGCAGTTCGCGGGACACCGACAATTCACCCCTCCACTTT. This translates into CASSSRDTDNSPLHF.